The 15 T cell receptor beta chains given below trace back to one sample, sequenced in a study of cytomegalovirus exposure and HLA in healthy donors. PCR involved 60 Vbeta and 13 Jbeta primers. Assay: immunoSEQ multiplex PCR; the TCRdb copy retains only in-frame clones and omits some. The top ten hold around 9.1% of the sample, which has about 140,000 clones, less than 85% seen once. Sequenced material: PBMCs. All receptors come from a woman aged 45-59 years in good health and CMV-seropositive.

The chain has TRBV18 and TRBJ2-7; possible D gene TRBD2, 5 bases. CDR3 length: 12 amino acids. Germline-derived CDR1 and CDR2 are KGHSH and LQKENI. V was cut by 3 bases and J by 7 bases, with 10 bases left in between. Here the CDR3 DNA reads TGTGCCAGCTCACCCTGGACGGGGGAGCAGTACTTC. Its protein product is CASSPWTGEQYF.

This rearrangement joins TRBV11-2 to TRBJ2-2; D perhaps matches TRBD2 (6 bases). CDR1 is SGHAT, CDR2 FQNNGV, per germline. The CDR3 totals 17 residues. Trimming left V 3 bases short and J 5 bases short, with 19 bases between. CDR3 DNA sequence: TGTGCCAGCAGCTTCGGGTTGCGAGACAGCGGGACCGGGGAGCTGTTTTTT. Translated: CASSFGLRDSGTGELFF.

The CDR3 sequence: CSAAPTGTNEKLFF. The CDR3 DNA sequence: TGCAGCGCTGCCCCGACAGGCACTAATGAAAAACTGTTTTTT. The rearrangement links TRBV29-1 to TRBJ1-4; D is perhaps TRBD1 (6 bases). There are 14 residues in the CDR3. The germline V gene encodes CDR1 SQVTM and CDR2 ANQGSEA. V was shortened by 7 bases and J by 2 bases, with 14 bases between the two germline ends.

The rearrangement uses TRBV5-1 and TRBJ2-7; 8 bases agree with TRBD1. Germline V gene lookup returns CDR1 SGHRS and CDR2 YFSETQ. J lost 5 bases, V lost 3 bases, and 4 bases had no gene match. The CDR3 consists of 13 residues. The CDR3 DNA follows: TGCGCCAGCAGCTCCCAGGGGGCCGACGAGCAGTACTTC. Residues: CASSSQGADEQYF. The full variable domain, completed using reference TRBV5-1 and TRBJ2-7, is KAGVTQTPRYLIKTRGQQVTLSCSPISGHRSVSWYQQTPGQGLQFLFEYFSETQRNKGNFPGRFSGRQFSNSRSEMNVSTLELGDSALYLCASSSQGADEQYFGPGTRLTVT.

The chain uses TRBV19 and TRBJ1-3; possible D gene TRBD1, 5 bases. The CDR3 extends over 16 amino acids. Germline lookup yields CDR1 LNHDA and CDR2 SQIVND (reference sequence). Trimming pared 3 bases from V and 0 bases from J, leaving 12 bases between. The CDR3 is CASSIPGHPSGNTIYF. The CDR3 DNA follows: TGTGCCAGTAGTATCCCTGGACACCCCTCTGGAAACACCATATATTTT.

V usage is TRBV7-9 and J usage is TRBJ2-7; no definite D call. The CDR3 has 14 amino acids. The germline CDR1 and CDR2 sequences are SEHNR and FQNEAQ (reference sequence). V was trimmed by 1 base and J by 0 bases, leaving 7 bases between them. CDR3 DNA: TGTGCCAGCAGCTTAGTGATGAGCTCCTACGAGCAGTACTTC. Translating gives CASSLVMSSYEQYF.

The chain carries TRBV5-6 and TRBJ2-7; no clear D gene. The CDR3 spans 11 residues. Germline values: CDR1 SGHDT, CDR2 YYEEEE. V was trimmed by 3 bases and J by 4 bases, leaving 5 bases between them. CDR3 in DNA: TGTGCCAGCAGCTCCAGTTACGAGCAGTACTTC. As protein: CASSSSYEQYF.

In regard to this clone: Within the sample, other DNA sequences also encode this same CDR3. The chain couples TRBV4-3 to TRBJ1-1; tentatively, D is TRBD1 (5 bases). The CDR3 length is 15 residues. Trimming left V 2 bases short and J 5 bases short, with 15 bases between. CDR1 LGHNA and CDR2 YSLEER come from the germline V gene. The CDR3 bases are TGCGCCAGCAGCCAAAATCGTGGCGGGGGGACTGAAGCTTTCTTT. It codes for CASSQNRGGGTEAFF.

The chain links TRBV27 to TRBJ2-3; no clear D. With 5 bases removed from V and 4 bases from J, the gap between germline ends came to 7 bases. The germline gives CDR1 MNHEY, CDR2 SMNVEV (reference sequence). The CDR3 length is 12 residues. CDR3 region: CASSPSPDTQYF. In nucleotides, the CDR3 is TGTGCCAGCAGTCCCTCCCCAGATACGCAGTATTTT.

This rearrangement joins TRBV4-2 to TRBJ2-1, with a possible D match to TRBD1 (6 bases). The germline V gene has CDR1 LGHNA and CDR2 YNFKEQ. Between the trimmed V and J ends, which lost 3 bases and 2 bases, there was a span of 17 bases. The CDR3 length is 17 residues. The CDR3 here is CASSQDPGTSTYNEQFF. The CDR3, as DNA: TGTGCCAGCAGCCAGGATCCCGGGACATCAACCTACAATGAGCAGTTCTTC.

The chain has TRBV5-8 and TRBJ2-1; tentative D call: TRBD1 (6 bases). Trimming shortened V by 5 bases and J by 13 bases, and 13 bases separated the two germline ends. The CDR3 consists of 11 residues. Per the germline V gene, CDR1 is SGHTS and CDR2 is YDEGEE. The CDR3 DNA follows: TGTGCCAGCAGTCCGGACAGTTTTCAGTTCTTC. Protein product: CASSPDSFQFF.

This clone was detected ten times or more. The chain carries TRBV2 and TRBJ1-4; tentatively, D is TRBD1 (6 bases). CDR1 and CDR2 from the germline V gene are SNHLY and FYNNEI. CDR3 length: 14 residues. The ends were cut back, 4 bases at V and 6 bases at J, with 12 bases in the middle. CDR3 residues: CASSVGAEDEKLFF. DNA for the CDR3: TGTGCCAGCAGTGTGGGGGCAGAGGATGAAAAACTGTTTTTT.

The chain links TRBV5-1 to TRBJ2-1; D unclear. The CDR3 spans 14 residues. Germline CDR1 reads SGHRS; CDR2 reads YFSETQ. V was shortened by 3 bases and J by 5 bases, with 12 bases between the two germline ends. The DNA for the CDR3 is TGCGCCAGCAGCTCGCTGGGCCACCACAATGAGCAGTTCTTC. This gives the protein CASSSLGHHNEQFF. Together with reference TRBV5-1 and TRBJ2-1, the CDR3 gives the full variable domain: KAGVTQTPRYLIKTRGQQVTLSCSPISGHRSVSWYQQTPGQGLQFLFEYFSETQRNKGNFPGRFSGRQFSNSRSEMNVSTLELGDSALYLCASSSLGHHNEQFFGPGTRLTVL.

The chain combines TRBV5-1 with TRBJ2-5; 13 bases line up with TRBD2. CDR1 and CDR2 from the germline V gene are SGHRS and YFSETQ. Unmatched junction bases numbered 8, after V lost 4 bases and J lost 2 bases. This CDR3 is built from 17 residues. The CDR3 bases are TGCGCCAGCAGCGGGGGACTAGCGGGGAGTTTACAAGAGACCCAGTACTTC. Translating gives CASSGGLAGSLQETQYF.

The J gene is TRBJ1-5, the V gene TRBV19; D uncertain. The germline V gene encodes CDR1 LNHDA and CDR2 SQIVND (reference sequence). Trimming shortened V by 7 bases and J by 0 bases, and 10 bases separated the two germline ends. The CDR3 spans 14 residues. CDR3 residues: CASTPGGSNQPQHF. CDR3 coding DNA: TGTGCCAGTACCCCTGGAGGTAGCAATCAGCCCCAGCATTTT.